The clone carrying this TCR beta chain was seen many times. What it recognizes is unknown. These data belong to a study of glioma-infiltrating T cells. TCR alpha and beta CDR3 regions were amplified from RNA using iRepertoire nested multiplex PCR. Input was about 100-450 ng of tissue mRNA or PBMC total RNA. One entry per CDR3 protein results from TCRdb running MiXCR on the multiplex PCR reads. This sample has thousands of distinct CDR3 sequences; about 40% occur once, and the top ten carry 24%. Germline lookup yields CDR1 MGHDK and CDR2 SYGVNS. Trimming took off 7 bases at V and 4 bases at J, with 10 bases between the two ends. This CDR3 has 12 residues. Findings and caveats of the study: Tissue and blood shared very few CDR3 sequences. Above-expected tissue-blood divergence occurred in all gliomas, most in low-grade ones.

The chain joins TRBV25-1 to TRBJ1-2; TRBD1 is a possible D gene (5 bases). The sequencing sample was made of glioma tissue, nonneoplastic brain tissue, or PBMCs (not recorded which). The TCR sequence derives from a human donor with low-grade glioma or glioblastoma, undergoing nonglioma brain surgery, or in good health (not recorded which). The chain's CDR3 is CASMQGFYGYTF. The CDR3 nucleotides are TGTGCCAGCATGCAGGGTTTCTATGGCTACACCTTC.